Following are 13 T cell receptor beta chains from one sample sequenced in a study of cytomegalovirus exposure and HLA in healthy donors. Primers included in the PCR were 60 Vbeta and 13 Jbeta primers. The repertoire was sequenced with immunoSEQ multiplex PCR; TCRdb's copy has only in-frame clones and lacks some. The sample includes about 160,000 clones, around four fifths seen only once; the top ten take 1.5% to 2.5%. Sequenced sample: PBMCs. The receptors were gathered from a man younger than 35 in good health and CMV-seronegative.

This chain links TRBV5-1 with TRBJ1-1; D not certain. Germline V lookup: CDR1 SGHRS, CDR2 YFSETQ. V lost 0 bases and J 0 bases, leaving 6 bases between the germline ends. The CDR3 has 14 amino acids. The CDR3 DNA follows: TGCGCCAGCAGCTTGGACAGCTTGAACACTGAAGCTTTCTTT. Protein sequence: CASSLDSLNTEAFF.

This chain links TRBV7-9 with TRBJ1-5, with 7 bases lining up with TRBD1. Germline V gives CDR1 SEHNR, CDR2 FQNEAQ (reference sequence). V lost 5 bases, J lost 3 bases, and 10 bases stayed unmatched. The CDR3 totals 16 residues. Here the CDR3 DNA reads TGTGCCAGCAGCCCAGGGGGGAAGTCCCCCAATCAGCCCCAGCATTTT. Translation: CASSPGGKSPNQPQHF.

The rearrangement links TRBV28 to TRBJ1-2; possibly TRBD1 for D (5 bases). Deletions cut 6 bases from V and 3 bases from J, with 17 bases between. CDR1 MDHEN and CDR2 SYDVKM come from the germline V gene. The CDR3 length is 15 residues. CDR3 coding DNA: TGTGCCAGCAGAAGGGGCAGGGCAACTTACTATGGCTACACCTTC. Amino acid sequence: CASRRGRATYYGYTF.

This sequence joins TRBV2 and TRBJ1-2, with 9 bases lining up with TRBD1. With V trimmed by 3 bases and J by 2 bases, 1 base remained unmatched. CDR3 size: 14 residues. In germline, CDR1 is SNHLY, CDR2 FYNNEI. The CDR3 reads CASSETGGNYGYTF. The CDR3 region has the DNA TGTGCCAGCAGTGAGACAGGGGGAAACTATGGCTACACCTTC.

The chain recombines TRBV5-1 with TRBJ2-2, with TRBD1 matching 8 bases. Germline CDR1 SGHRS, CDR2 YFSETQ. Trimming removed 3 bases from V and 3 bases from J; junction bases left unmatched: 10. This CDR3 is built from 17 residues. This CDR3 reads CASSSDRGSGHTGELFF. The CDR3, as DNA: TGCGCCAGCAGCTCCGACAGGGGCTCAGGCCACACCGGGGAGCTGTTTTTT. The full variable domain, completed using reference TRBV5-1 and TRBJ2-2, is KAGVTQTPRYLIKTRGQQVTLSCSPISGHRSVSWYQQTPGQGLQFLFEYFSETQRNKGNFPGRFSGRQFSNSRSEMNVSTLELGDSALYLCASSSDRGSGHTGELFFGEGSRLTVL.

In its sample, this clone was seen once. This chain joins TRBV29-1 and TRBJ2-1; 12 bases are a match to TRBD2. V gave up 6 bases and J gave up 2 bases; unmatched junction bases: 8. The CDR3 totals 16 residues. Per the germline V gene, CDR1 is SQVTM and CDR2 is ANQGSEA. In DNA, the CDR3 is TGCAGCGTAGGGACCCTAGCGGGAGGGCCCTACAATGAGCAGTTCTTC. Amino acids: CSVGTLAGGPYNEQFF.

Written as DNA, the CDR3 is TGTGCCAGCAGCTCAGGCCCTGAGGGGGTCTACGAGCAGTACTTC. The encoded protein is CASSSGPEGVYEQYF. V gene TRBV7-2 combines with J gene TRBJ2-7; D perhaps matches TRBD1 (6 bases). V lost 4 bases and J 3 bases, leaving 16 bases between the germline ends. CDR1 SGHTA and CDR2 FQGNSA come from the germline V gene. CDR3 size: 15 residues.

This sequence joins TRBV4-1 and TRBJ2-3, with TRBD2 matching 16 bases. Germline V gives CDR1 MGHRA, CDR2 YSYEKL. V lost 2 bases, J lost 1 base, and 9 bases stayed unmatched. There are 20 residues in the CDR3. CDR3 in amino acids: CASSQLAGLAGGSGTDTQYF. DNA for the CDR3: TGCGCCAGCAGCCAACTCGCGGGACTAGCGGGGGGGTCGGGCACAGATACGCAGTATTTT.

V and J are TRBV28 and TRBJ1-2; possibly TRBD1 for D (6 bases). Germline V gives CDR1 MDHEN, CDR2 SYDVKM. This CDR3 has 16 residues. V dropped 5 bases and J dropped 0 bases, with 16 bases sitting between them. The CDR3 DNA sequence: TGTGCCAGCAGTAATGTGCACAGGGCACCTAACTATGGCTACACCTTC. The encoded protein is CASSNVHRAPNYGYTF.

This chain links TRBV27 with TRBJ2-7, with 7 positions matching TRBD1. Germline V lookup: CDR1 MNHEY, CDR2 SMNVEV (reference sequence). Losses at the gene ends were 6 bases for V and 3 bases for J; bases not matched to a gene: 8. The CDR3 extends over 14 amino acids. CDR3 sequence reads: CASRPGTEHYEQYF. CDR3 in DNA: TGTGCCAGCAGGCCCGGGACAGAACACTACGAGCAGTACTTC.

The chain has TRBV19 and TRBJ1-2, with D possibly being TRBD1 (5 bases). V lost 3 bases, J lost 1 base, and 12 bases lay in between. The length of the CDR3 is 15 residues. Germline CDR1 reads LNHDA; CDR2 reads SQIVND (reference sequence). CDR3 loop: CASSITQQVNYGYTF. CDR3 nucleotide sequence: TGTGCCAGTAGTATCACTCAACAGGTTAACTATGGCTACACCTTC.

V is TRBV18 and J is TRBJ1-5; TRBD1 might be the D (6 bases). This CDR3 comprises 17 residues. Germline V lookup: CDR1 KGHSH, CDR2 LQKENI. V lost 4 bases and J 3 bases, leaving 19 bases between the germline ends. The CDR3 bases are TGTGCCAGCTCACTGATGGGGGCAGGGGTAGACAATCAGCCCCAGCATTTT. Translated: CASSLMGAGVDNQPQHF.

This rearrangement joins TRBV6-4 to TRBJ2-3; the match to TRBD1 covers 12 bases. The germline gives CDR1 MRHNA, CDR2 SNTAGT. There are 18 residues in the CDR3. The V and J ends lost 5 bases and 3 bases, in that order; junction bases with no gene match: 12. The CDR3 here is CASSRGTGGALGTDTQYF. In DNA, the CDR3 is TGTGCCAGCAGTCGAGGGACAGGGGGCGCGTTAGGAACAGATACGCAGTATTTT.